This T cell receptor (beta chain) was sequenced during a study of human T cells and chemical hapten exposure. V was cut by 5 bases and J by 3 bases, with 15 bases left in between. Looked up from germline, CDR1 is MDHEN and CDR2 is SYDVKM. This CDR3 region has 15 residues. This clonotype has ten or more counts. TCRdb re-derived calls from the RACE reads in MiXCR, one entry per CDR3 protein. The sample includes around 150,000 distinct CDR3 sequences, about 14% of them seen just once. Documented time point: patch test 1, 2 weeks after DPC sensitization. This sample's treatment: therapeutic diphenylcyclopropenone sensitization with weekly scalp DPC.

The clonotype originates from a woman in her 30s with alopecia areata. Some clones in this sample may be carry-over from other donors' samples. The chain links TRBV28 to TRBJ2-3; D might be TRBD1 (7 bases). This sample comprised whole blood, obtained in connection with sensitization to the hapten diphenylcyclopropenone (DPC). In DNA, the CDR3 is TGTGCCAGCAGTCCCGACAGGGCGGGAACAGATACGCAGTATTTT. It specifies CASSPDRAGTDTQYF. The variable domain in full, completed from reference TRBV28 and TRBJ2-3, reads DVKVTQSSRYLVKRTGEKVFLECVQDMDHENMFWYRQDPGLGLRLIYFSYDVKMKEKGDIPEGYSVSREKKERFSLILESASTNQTSMYLCASSPDRAGTDTQYFGPGTRLTVL.